This T cell receptor beta chain is drawn from a study of T cell responses to AZD1222 COVID-19 vaccine. With respect to this clone: Antigen: not known.

Study results and caveats: The peak T cell response came first, and repertoires were sampled only after it.

TCRdb's copy holds only in-frame clones and misses some; the assay was immunoSEQ multiplex PCR. This sample has 140,000 to 150,000 clones, with about 93% found just once. Sequences were derived from peripheral blood, sampled 28 days after the second AZD1222 dose. The receptor was isolated from an adult who received the AZD1222 COVID-19 vaccine.

The CDR3 DNA sequence: TGTGCCAGCAGTAGCGTCCAGTTCAATCAGCCCCAGCATTTT. This codes for CASSSVQFNQPQHF. V gene TRBV2 combines with J gene TRBJ1-5, with D unresolved. V lost 5 bases, J lost 3 bases, and 11 bases lay in between. The CDR3 is 14 amino acids. Germline CDR1 SNHLY, CDR2 FYNNEI. The whole variable domain, filled in from reference TRBV2 and TRBJ1-5, reads EPEVTQTPSHQVTQMGQEVILRCVPISNHLYFYWYRQILGQKVEFLVSFYNNEISEKSEIFDDQFSVERPDGSNFTLKIRSTKLEDSAMYFCASSSVQFNQPQHFGDGTRLSIL.